The T cell receptor beta chain described here comes from a study of T cell responses to AZD1222 COVID-19 vaccine. This CDR3 has 16 residues. The V end lost 1 base, the J end lost 7 bases, and 17 bases lay between the germline ends. The germline CDR1 and CDR2 sequences are MGHRA and YSYEKL. In the case of this clone: Antigen specificity is unknown.

Produced via immunoSEQ multiplex PCR; TCRdb's table is partial and in-frame only. This table holds more than 85,000 clones, 94% found once. Study-wide results and caveats: Females outnumbered males among donors, who were mostly white British; clonal diversity was possibly underestimated. AZD1222 recipients seropositive at baseline numbered only six or seven. Researchers took repertoire samples only after the peak T cell response had come. A rise in Spike-specific TCR breadth and depth followed two AZD1222 doses.

The J gene is TRBJ1-5, the V gene TRBV4-1; no clear D gene. The sequenced sample was peripheral blood, obtained 28 days after the second AZD1222 dose. The sequence derives from an adult who received the AZD1222 COVID-19 vaccine. The CDR3 here is CASSQGEVRLSQPQHF. The CDR3 DNA follows: TGCGCCAGCAGCCAAGGGGAGGTACGACTCTCGCAGCCCCAGCATTTT.